The sequence of this T cell receptor beta chain was determined in a study of blood T cell repertoires in COVID-19. Overall study: In each case, the material was cDNA or gDNA derived from T cells, B-cell-depleted T cells, or PBMCs.

Profiled with immunoSEQ multiplex PCR; TCRdb holds only in-frame clones, not every one. The data hold around 620,000 clones, with over 80% observed a single time. The length of the CDR3 is 14 residues. J gave up 8 bases and V 4 bases, and 8 bases lay outside the gene matches. In germline, CDR1 is WNHNN, CDR2 SYGVQD (reference sequence). The sequence came from a woman aged 18 to 35 with acute or convalescent COVID-19. Source material: peripheral blood. V usage is TRBV10-1 and J usage is TRBJ1-2, with 9 bases fitting TRBD1. The CDR3 DNA reads TGCGCCAGCAGTGCTGACAGGGGGAGTGAGGGCTACACCTTC. Residues: CASSADRGSEGYTF.